Included here is one TCR beta chain sequence, with context. In the authors' methods: From reference gene primer amplification, estimates of nucleated cell counts were derived. Measured with immunoSEQ multiplex PCR; TCRdb has only the in-frame clones, and not every one. The D gene and trimming were derived from the DNA, and the V and J assignments and clone size from that table. The table shows fewer than 250,000 clones, with 80% to 85% occurring only once. This entry is derived from a study of blood T cell repertoires in COVID-19. The overall study: Samples taken during acute and convalescent COVID-19 were collected in the United States, Italy and Spain. T cells, B-cell-depleted T cells, or PBMCs provided the cDNA or gDNA that served as material.

The CDR3 runs to 16 residues. With V trimmed by 3 bases and J by 7 bases, 9 bases remained unmatched. Germline CDR1 and CDR2: SGHTA and FQGNSA. Sequenced sample: peripheral blood. The chain recombines TRBV7-2 with TRBJ2-2; 9 nucleotides line up with TRBD1. The TCR sequence derives from a man aged 25 to 40 with active or convalescent COVID-19. Here the CDR3 DNA reads TGTGCCAGCAGCTTCCTCGGGACAGGGAACGTCGGGGAGCTGTTTTTT. This gives the protein CASSFLGTGNVGELFF.